The 6 T cell receptor beta chains below all came from one sample that was sequenced in a study of blood T cell repertoires in COVID-19. The table came from immunoSEQ multiplex PCR; TCRdb's copy has only in-frame clones and leaves some out. Here the sample spans around 100,000 clones, about 80% being singletons. The sequenced sample was peripheral blood. Source of these receptors: a man between 65 and 80 years old with active or convalescent COVID-19.

The J gene is TRBJ2-2, the V gene TRBV25-1; D is possibly TRBD2 (6 bases). Germline CDR1 reads MGHDK; CDR2 reads SYGVNS. This CDR3 spans 13 amino acids. V shed 3 bases and J shed 5 bases, with 7 bases lying between them. CDR3 in amino acids: CASSEEGTGELFF. As DNA, the CDR3 is TGTGCCAGCAGTGAGGAGGGTACCGGGGAGCTGTTTTTT.

The rearrangement joins TRBV5-1 to TRBJ2-7; maybe TRBD2 (5 bases). V lost 4 bases and J lost 3, with 14 bases in between. This CDR3 comprises 14 residues. Germline V gene sequence: CDR1 SGHRS, CDR2 YFSETQ. The CDR3 loop is CASSAGGFGYEQYF. In DNA form, the CDR3 reads TGCGCCAGCAGCGCGGGCGGTTTTGGCTACGAGCAGTACTTC.

The chain combines TRBV15 with TRBJ1-4; possibly TRBD1 for D (5 bases). CDR1 and CDR2 (germline): LNHNV, YYDKDF (reference sequence). CDR3 length equals 14 residues. V was clipped by 1 base and J by 6 bases, with 9 bases between them. The CDR3 loop reads CATSRGTSDEKLFF. The CDR3 DNA is TGTGCCACCAGCAGAGGGACATCAGATGAAAAACTGTTTTTT.

The chain links TRBV9 to TRBJ2-7; 10 nucleotides line up with TRBD1. The length of the CDR3 is 15 residues. CDR1 is SGDLS and CDR2 is YYNGEE in the germline V gene. V dropped 3 bases and J dropped 5; count of bases not matched to a gene: 8. In DNA form, the CDR3 reads TGTGCCAGCAGCGAGGGGGGACAGGGGACTGACGAGCAGTACTTC. It encodes CASSEGGQGTDEQYF.

The genes are TRBV4-3 and TRBJ1-4, with D unresolved. The germline V and J ends were trimmed by 0 bases and 0 bases, with 8 bases remaining between them. The CDR3 runs to 16 residues. CDR1 is LGHNA, CDR2 YSLEER, per germline. In DNA, the CDR3 is TGCGCCAGCAGCCAAGATGGGCCCTCAACTAATGAAAAACTGTTTTTT. Amino acids: CASSQDGPSTNEKLFF.

Here the CDR3 reads CASSFILSGGAYTDTQYF. The CDR3 nucleotides read TGTGCCAGCAGTTTCATCCTCTCAGGGGGCGCTTACACAGATACGCAGTATTTT. This chain connects TRBV28 to TRBJ2-3, with 8 bases identical to TRBD1. With 3 bases clipped from V and 2 bases from J, the junction kept 13 bases outside the gene matches. The germline gives CDR1 MDHEN, CDR2 SYDVKM. The CDR3 has 18 amino acids.